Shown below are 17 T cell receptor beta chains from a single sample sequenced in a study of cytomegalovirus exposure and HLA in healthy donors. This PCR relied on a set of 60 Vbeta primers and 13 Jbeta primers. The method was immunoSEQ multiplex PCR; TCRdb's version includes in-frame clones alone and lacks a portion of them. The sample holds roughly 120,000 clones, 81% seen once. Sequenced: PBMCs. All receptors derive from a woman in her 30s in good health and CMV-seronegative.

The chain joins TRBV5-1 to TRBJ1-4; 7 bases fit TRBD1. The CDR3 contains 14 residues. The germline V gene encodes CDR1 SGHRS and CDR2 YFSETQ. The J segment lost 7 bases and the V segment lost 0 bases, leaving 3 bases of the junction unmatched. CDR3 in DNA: TGCGCCAGCAGCTTGGGACAGGGTTCTGAAAAACTGTTTTTT. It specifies CASSLGQGSEKLFF.

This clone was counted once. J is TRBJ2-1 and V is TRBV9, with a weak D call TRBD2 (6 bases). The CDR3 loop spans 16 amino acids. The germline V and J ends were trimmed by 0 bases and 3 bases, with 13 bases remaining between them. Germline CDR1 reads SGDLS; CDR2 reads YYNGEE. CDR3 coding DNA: TGTGCCAGCAGCGTAGATTCTAGCGCGATCTACAATGAGCAGTTCTTC. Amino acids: CASSVDSSAIYNEQFF.

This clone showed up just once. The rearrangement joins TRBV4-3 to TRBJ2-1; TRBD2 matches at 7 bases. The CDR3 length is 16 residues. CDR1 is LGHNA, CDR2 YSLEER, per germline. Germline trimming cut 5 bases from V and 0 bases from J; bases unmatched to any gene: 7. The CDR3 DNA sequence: TGCGCCAGCAGCGGGAGCGGGACTTCCTCCTACAATGAGCAGTTCTTC. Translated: CASSGSGTSSYNEQFF.

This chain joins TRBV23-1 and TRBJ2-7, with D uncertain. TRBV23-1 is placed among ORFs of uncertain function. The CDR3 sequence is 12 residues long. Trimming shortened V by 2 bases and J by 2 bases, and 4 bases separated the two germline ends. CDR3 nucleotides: TGCGCCAGCAGTCAACTAGCCTACGAGCAGTACTTC. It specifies CASSQLAYEQYF.

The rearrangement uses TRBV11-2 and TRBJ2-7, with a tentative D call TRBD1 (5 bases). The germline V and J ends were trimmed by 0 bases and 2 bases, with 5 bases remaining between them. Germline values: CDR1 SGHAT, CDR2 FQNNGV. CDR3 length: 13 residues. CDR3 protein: CASSLEGPYEQYF. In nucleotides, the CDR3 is TGTGCCAGCAGCTTAGAGGGGCCCTACGAGCAGTACTTC.

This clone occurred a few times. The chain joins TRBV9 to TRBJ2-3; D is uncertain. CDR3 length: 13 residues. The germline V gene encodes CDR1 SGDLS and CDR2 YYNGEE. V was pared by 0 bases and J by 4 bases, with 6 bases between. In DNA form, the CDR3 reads TGTGCCAGCAGCGTAGCTGAGGCAGATACGCAGTATTTT. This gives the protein CASSVAEADTQYF.

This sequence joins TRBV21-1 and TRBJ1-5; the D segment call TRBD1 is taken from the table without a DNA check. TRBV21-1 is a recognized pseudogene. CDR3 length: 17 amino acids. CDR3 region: CASNPSPGRLGNQPQHF. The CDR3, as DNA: TGTGCCAGCAACCCGAGCCCAGGGCGCTTGGGCAATCAGCCCCAGCATTTT.

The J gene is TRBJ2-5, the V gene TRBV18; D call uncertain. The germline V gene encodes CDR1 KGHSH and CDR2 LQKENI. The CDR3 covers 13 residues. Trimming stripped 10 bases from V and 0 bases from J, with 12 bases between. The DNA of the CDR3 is TGTGCCACCAGCGCCAGAGACCAAGAGACCCAGTACTTC. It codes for CATSARDQETQYF.

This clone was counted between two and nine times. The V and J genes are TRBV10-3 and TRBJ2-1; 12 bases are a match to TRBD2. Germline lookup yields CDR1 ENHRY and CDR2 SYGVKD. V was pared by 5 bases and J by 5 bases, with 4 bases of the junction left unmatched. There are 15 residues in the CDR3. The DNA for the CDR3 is TGTGCCATCAGTAACGGACTAGCGGGAAACAATGAGCAGTTCTTC. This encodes CAISNGLAGNNEQFF.

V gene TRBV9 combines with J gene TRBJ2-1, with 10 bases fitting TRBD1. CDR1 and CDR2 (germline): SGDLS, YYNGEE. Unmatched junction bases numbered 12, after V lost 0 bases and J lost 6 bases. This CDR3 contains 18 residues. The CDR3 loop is CASSVGDRGTSVRNEQFF. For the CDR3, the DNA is TGTGCCAGCAGCGTAGGGGACAGGGGAACTTCAGTCCGCAATGAGCAGTTCTTC. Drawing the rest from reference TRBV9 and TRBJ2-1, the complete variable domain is DSGVTQTPKHLITATGQRVTLRCSPRSGDLSVYWYQQSLDQGLQFLIQYYNGEERAKGNILERFSAQQFPDLHSELNLSSLELGDSALYFCASSVGDRGTSVRNEQFFGPGTRLTVL.

The CDR3 nucleotides read TGTGCCAGCAGCCAAGAACTGGGGGGGCTTGGTGAAAAACTGTTTTTT. It is translated as CASSQELGGLGEKLFF. The chain carries TRBV14 and TRBJ1-4; D possibly corresponds to TRBD1 (6 bases). V was cut by 0 bases and J by 7 bases, with 15 bases left in between. CDR3 length: 16 amino acids. Germline CDR1 is SGHDN and CDR2 is FVKESK.

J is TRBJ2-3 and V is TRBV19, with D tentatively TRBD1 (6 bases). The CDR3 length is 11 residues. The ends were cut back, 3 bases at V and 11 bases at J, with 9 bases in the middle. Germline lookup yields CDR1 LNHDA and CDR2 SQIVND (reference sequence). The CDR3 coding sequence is TGTGCCAGTAGTATGAGGGGGTGGCAGTATTTT. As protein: CASSMRGWQYF.

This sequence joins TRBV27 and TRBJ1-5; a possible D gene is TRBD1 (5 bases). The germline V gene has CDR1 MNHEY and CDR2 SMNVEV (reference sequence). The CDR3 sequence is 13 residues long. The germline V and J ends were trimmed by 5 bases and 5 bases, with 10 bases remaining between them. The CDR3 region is CASSISGYQPQHF. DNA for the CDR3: TGTGCCAGCAGTATCTCAGGGTATCAGCCCCAGCATTTT.

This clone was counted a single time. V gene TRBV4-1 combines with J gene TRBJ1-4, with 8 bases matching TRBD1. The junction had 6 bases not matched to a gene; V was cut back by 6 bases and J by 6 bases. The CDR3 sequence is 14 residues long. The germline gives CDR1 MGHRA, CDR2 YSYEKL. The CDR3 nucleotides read TGCGCCAGCAGTGAAGACAGGGGCCATGAAAAACTGTTTTTT. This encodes CASSEDRGHEKLFF.

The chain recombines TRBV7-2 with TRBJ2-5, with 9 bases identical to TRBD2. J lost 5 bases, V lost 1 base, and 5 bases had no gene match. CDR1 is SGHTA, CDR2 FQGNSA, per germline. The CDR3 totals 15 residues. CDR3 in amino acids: CASSLDLAGGETQYF. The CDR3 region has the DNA TGTGCCAGCAGCTTAGATTTGGCGGGAGGGGAGACCCAGTACTTC.

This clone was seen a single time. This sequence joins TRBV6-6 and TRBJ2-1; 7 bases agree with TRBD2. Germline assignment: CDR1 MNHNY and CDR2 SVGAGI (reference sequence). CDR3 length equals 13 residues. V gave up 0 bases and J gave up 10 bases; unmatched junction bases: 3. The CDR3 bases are TGTGCCAGCAGTTACTCGATGGGACTAGAGCAGTTCTTC. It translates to CASSYSMGLEQFF.

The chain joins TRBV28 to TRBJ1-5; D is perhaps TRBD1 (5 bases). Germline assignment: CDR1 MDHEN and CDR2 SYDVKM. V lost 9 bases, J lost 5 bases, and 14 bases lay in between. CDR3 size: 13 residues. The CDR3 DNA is TGTGCCAGTCAGGGTCCCAGCCATCAGCCCCAGCATTTT. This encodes CASQGPSHQPQHF.